What follows is one T cell receptor (beta chain) and its context. Libraries were prepared by immunoSEQ multiplex PCR; TCRdb keeps only in-frame clonotypes and omits some of them. The sample has around 190,000 clones. This sample is part of a study of control samples from healthy donors and cancer patients. Sequenced input: blood. This sequence was found in a woman aged 25 to 39 in good health.

The chain's CDR3 is CASSQGVQGTEAFF. For the CDR3, the DNA is TGCGCCAGCAGCCAAGGGGTTCAGGGAACTGAAGCTTTCTTT. The V call is TRBV4-3, the J call TRBJ1-1; maybe TRBD1 (5 bases). Trimming removed 1 base from V and 5 bases from J, with 11 bases in between. In germline, CDR1 is LGHNA, CDR2 YSLEER. The CDR3 consists of 14 residues.